These 25 T cell receptor beta chains came from one sample sequenced in a study of Ad26.COV2.S vaccination and SARS-CoV-2 variants. Assay used: immunoSEQ multiplex PCR; TCRdb lists only in-frame clones, some missing. The sample lists 300,000 to 500,000 clones; 88% were seen once. The treatment is: roughly 20 received Ad26.COV2.S at low or high dose, single or two shots; about 5 received placebo; per-sample allocation not given. On day 63 after the first injection, vaccine and placebo recipients gave samples. The specimen comprised peripheral blood, sampled in a trial of Ad26.COV2.S vaccine versus placebo. These receptors were obtained from a person between 18 and 59 years old who received the Ad26.COV2.S COVID-19 vaccine or a placebo.

This clone was seen a few times. The rearrangement joins TRBV19 to TRBJ1-5, with 7 positions matching TRBD1. Per the germline V gene, CDR1 is LNHDA and CDR2 is SQIVND (reference sequence). CDR3 length: 16 amino acids. V gave up 3 bases and J gave up 6 bases; unmatched junction bases: 11. CDR3 protein: CASSMMDRNRVQPQHF. The CDR3 coding sequence is TGTGCCAGTAGTATGATGGACAGGAACCGGGTTCAGCCCCAGCATTTT.

This clone turned up a few times. V gene TRBV6-4 combines with J gene TRBJ2-3; 9 bases match TRBD1. This CDR3 comprises 16 residues. Germline-derived CDR1 and CDR2 are MRHNA and SNTAGT. The trim removed 5 bases at V and 3 bases at J, leaving 9 bases unmatched. CDR3: CASSPDRGGSTDTQYF. In nucleotides, the CDR3 is TGTGCCAGCAGTCCCGACAGGGGGGGGAGTACAGATACGCAGTATTTT.

The CDR3 here is CASSRNKGDPYNEQFF. The CDR3 nucleotides are TGTGCCAGCAGCCGGAATAAGGGGGACCCCTACAATGAGCAGTTCTTC. V is TRBV14 and J is TRBJ2-1; TRBD1 might be the D (6 bases). V was shortened by 4 bases and J by 2 bases, with 15 bases between the two germline ends. The CDR3 has 16 residues. Germline CDR1 SGHDN, CDR2 FVKESK. The entire variable domain, with the rest obtained from reference TRBV14 and TRBJ2-1, is as follows: EAGVTQFPSHSVIEKGQTVTLRCDPISGHDNLYWYRRVMGKEIKFLLHFVKESKQDESGMPNNRFLAERTGGTYSTLKVQPAELEDSGVYFCASSRNKGDPYNEQFFGPGTRLTVL.

This chain links TRBV19 with TRBJ1-3; D remains unclear. The V gene lost 7 bases and the J gene lost 0 bases, with 7 bases spanning the gap. The CDR3 sequence is 13 residues long. CDR1 and CDR2 from the germline V gene are LNHDA and SQIVND (reference sequence). This CDR3 reads CASTLVSGNTIYF. CDR3 nucleotide sequence: TGTGCCAGTACTTTAGTCTCTGGAAACACCATATATTTT.

This rearrangement joins TRBV10-1 to TRBJ1-1, with D unclear. Germline V lookup: CDR1 WNHNN, CDR2 SYGVQD (reference sequence). The CDR3 contains 15 residues. V was pared by 3 bases and J by 4 bases, with 15 bases between. This CDR3 is CASSEVGPRGTEAFF. The CDR3 nucleotides read TGCGCCAGCAGTGAAGTAGGACCCCGGGGCACTGAAGCTTTCTTT.

This chain connects TRBV5-6 to TRBJ1-6; D may be TRBD1 (6 bases). CDR3 size: 14 residues. Per germline, CDR1 SGHDT and CDR2 YYEEEE. V was trimmed by 0 bases and J by 9 bases, leaving 10 bases between them. As DNA, the CDR3 is TGTGCCAGCAGCTTGGGAACAGGGAGTTCACCCCTCCACTTT. It translates to CASSLGTGSSPLHF.

The chain couples TRBV9 to TRBJ1-3; 7 bases fit TRBD1. The CDR3 is made up of 16 amino acids. The germline CDR1 and CDR2 sequences are SGDLS and YYNGEE. The trim removed 0 bases at V and 2 bases at J, leaving 5 bases unmatched. As DNA, the CDR3 is TGTGCCAGCAGCGTAGCGGAAACAGGGGCTGGAAACACCATATATTTT. It translates to CASSVAETGAGNTIYF.

This sequence joins TRBV3-1 (or the pseudogene TRBV3-2) and TRBJ2-1; the D gene is possibly TRBD1 (6 bases). V was clipped by 1 base and J by 13 bases, with 20 bases between them. CDR1 LGHDT and CDR2 YNNKEL come from the germline V gene (reference sequence). The CDR3 covers 15 residues. CDR3 protein: CASSQVTGSYNVQFF. In DNA form, the CDR3 reads TGTGCCAGCAGCCAAGTGACAGGATCCTACAATGTACAGTTCTTC.

The chain employs TRBV5-1 and TRBJ1-2; possibly TRBD1 for D (5 bases). The CDR3 length is 14 residues. With 3 bases removed from V and 2 bases from J, the gap between germline ends came to 11 bases. CDR1 SGHRS and CDR2 YFSETQ come from the germline V gene. CDR3: CASSYGGSNYGYTF. As DNA, the CDR3 is TGCGCCAGCAGCTACGGGGGAAGCAACTATGGCTACACCTTC.

The V gene is TRBV5-1, the J gene TRBJ1-5; D gene uncertain. The CDR3 loop spans 13 amino acids. Germline assignment: CDR1 SGHRS and CDR2 YFSETQ. The ends were cut back, 2 bases at V and 5 bases at J, with 8 bases in the middle. The CDR3 nucleotides read TGCGCCAGCAGCTTAAATGGCGATCAGCCCCAGCATTTT. Translated, it gives CASSLNGDQPQHF.

This clone has only one observation. The chain couples TRBV5-5 to TRBJ1-5; D gene unclear. The CDR3 totals 12 residues. Germline V CDR1 and CDR2: SGHKS, YYEKEE (reference sequence). V was pared by 2 bases and J by 5 bases, with 5 bases between. CDR3 sequence: CASSLMDQPQHF. In nucleotides, the CDR3 is TGTGCCAGCAGCTTAATGGATCAGCCCCAGCATTTT.

This sequence joins TRBV9 and TRBJ1-2; D gene uncertain. Germline CDR1 and CDR2: SGDLS and YYNGEE. The CDR3 is 19 amino acids. V was trimmed by 3 bases and J by 4 bases, leaving 28 bases between them. CDR3 sequence reads: CASSEGIQAHKLRLYGYTF. The CDR3 nucleotides are TGTGCCAGCAGCGAAGGGATTCAAGCACATAAACTTCGACTCTATGGCTACACCTTC.

The chain joins TRBV2 to TRBJ2-1; TRBD1 agrees at 7 bases. The CDR3 contains 15 residues. The V segment lost 7 bases and the J segment 0 bases; nucleotides outside the gene matches: 6. CDR1 and CDR2 (germline): SNHLY, FYNNEI. CDR3 in amino acids: CASTQQGSSYNEQFF. CDR3 nucleotides: TGTGCCAGCACCCAACAGGGGAGCTCCTACAATGAGCAGTTCTTC.

V gene TRBV29-1 combines with J gene TRBJ2-7; the D is unclear. From germline, CDR1 is SQVTM and CDR2 ANQGSEA. The V and J ends lost 4 bases and 4 bases respectively, with 8 bases between them. The CDR3 spans 11 residues. The CDR3 loop is CSVGERYEQYF. The CDR3 nucleotides read TGCAGCGTTGGTGAACGTTACGAGCAGTACTTC.

The table lists this clone with a few counts. As DNA, the CDR3 is TGTGCCAGCAGCCGCCCCCGCCAGTCCTATGGCTACACCTTC. It translates to CASSRPRQSYGYTF. The genes are TRBV7-2 and TRBJ1-2; D not certain. There are 14 residues in the CDR3. The germline gives CDR1 SGHTA, CDR2 FQGNSA. V lost 5 bases, J lost 4 bases, and 14 bases lay in between.

J is TRBJ2-3 and V is TRBV3-1 (or the pseudogene TRBV3-2); D is unclear. CDR1 and CDR2 (germline): LGHDT, YNNKEL (reference sequence). This CDR3 region has 16 residues. V lost 0 bases, J lost 0 bases, and 10 bases lay in between. The DNA of the CDR3 is TGTGCCAGCAGCCAAGAAGGGATCCATAGCACAGATACGCAGTATTTT. Translating gives CASSQEGIHSTDTQYF.

This clone was detected once. The chain has TRBV7-9 and TRBJ1-4; no firm D call. The germline CDR1 and CDR2 sequences are SEHNR and FQNEAQ (reference sequence). The V gene lost 4 bases and the J gene lost 6 bases, with 3 bases spanning the gap. The CDR3 has 11 amino acids. The CDR3, as DNA: TGTGCCAGCAGCTCGGATGAAAAACTGTTTTTT. This codes for CASSSDEKLFF.

V and J are TRBV7-6 and TRBJ2-2; 9 nucleotides agree with TRBD2. CDR1 SGHVS and CDR2 FNYEAQ come from the germline V gene. The CDR3 contains 17 residues. Trimming at V came to 4 bases and at J to 5 bases, leaving 11 bases not matched to a gene. Here the CDR3 DNA reads TGTGCCAGCAGCTCTGGGCGTCGCGGGGGGGCTACCGGGGAGCTGTTTTTT. The encoded protein is CASSSGRRGGATGELFF.

The rearrangement joins TRBV5-1 to TRBJ1-3; weak D call: TRBD1 (6 bases). With 3 bases removed from V and 0 bases from J, the gap between germline ends came to 16 bases. CDR1 is SGHRS and CDR2 is YFSETQ in the germline V gene. The CDR3 spans 17 residues. The CDR3 region has the DNA TGCGCCAGCAGCTCCTACCCGACAGGCACCTCTGGAAACACCATATATTTT. Protein: CASSSYPTGTSGNTIYF.

This clone has just a few counts. The genes are TRBV19 and TRBJ1-1; D is ambiguous. Trimming removed 5 bases from V and 4 bases from J, with 8 bases in between. This CDR3 comprises 12 residues. Germline lookup yields CDR1 LNHDA and CDR2 SQIVND (reference sequence). The CDR3 sequence: CASSADRTEAFF. The CDR3 region has the DNA TGTGCCAGTAGTGCGGACCGCACTGAAGCTTTCTTT. Filled out from reference TRBV19 and TRBJ1-1, the complete variable domain reads DGGITQSPKYLFRKEGQNVTLSCEQNLNHDAMYWYRQDPGQGLRLIYYSQIVNDFQKGDIAEGYSVSREKKESFPLTVTSAQKNPTAFYLCASSADRTEAFFGQGTRLTVV.

The chain couples TRBV5-1 to TRBJ1-1, with 8 bases lining up with TRBD1. Germline V gene lookup returns CDR1 SGHRS and CDR2 YFSETQ. This CDR3 is 15 amino acids long. After removal of 3 bases from V and 1 base from J, the junction contained 5 bases not matched to a gene. The CDR3 protein is CASSSGTGGNTEAFF. The CDR3 DNA follows: TGCGCCAGCAGCTCCGGGACAGGTGGGAACACTGAAGCTTTCTTT.

CDR3 region: CASSVAQGSEQYF. The CDR3 DNA reads as TGTGCCAGCAGCGTAGCCCAGGGGAGCGAGCAGTACTTC. The chain links TRBV9 to TRBJ2-7; D is possibly TRBD1 (6 bases). The germline V and J ends were trimmed by 0 bases and 6 bases, with 10 bases remaining between them. In germline, CDR1 is SGDLS, CDR2 YYNGEE. CDR3 length equals 13 residues.

This clone was seen a handful of times. The CDR3 nucleotides read TGTGCCAGCAGCCGGATAGCGCGGTGGGGCAATCAGCCCCAGCATTTT. It translates to CASSRIARWGNQPQHF. The chain uses TRBV7-2 and TRBJ1-5; D unresolved. Trimming pared 5 bases from V and 2 bases from J, leaving 16 bases between. CDR3 length: 16 residues. CDR1 is SGHTA, CDR2 FQGNSA, per germline. Combining the CDR3 with reference TRBV7-2 and TRBJ1-5 gives the whole variable domain GAGVSQSPSNKVTEKGKDVELRCDPISGHTALYWYRQSLGQGLEFLIYFQGNSAPDKSGLPSDRFSAERTGGSVSTLTIQRTQQEDSAVYLCASSRIARWGNQPQHFGDGTRLSIL.

In its sample, this clone was seen a few times. The V and J genes are TRBV19 and TRBJ1-5; D might be TRBD1 (5 bases). CDR1 and CDR2 from the germline V gene are LNHDA and SQIVND (reference sequence). This CDR3 region has 15 residues. V was trimmed by 8 bases and J by 0 bases, leaving 14 bases between them. CDR3 sequence (DNA): TGTGCCAGTGCTTCCAGGGCGGATAGCAATCAGCCCCAGCATTTT. Amino acids: CASASRADSNQPQHF.

The V call is TRBV14, the J call TRBJ2-6; D is ambiguous. The germline V gene encodes CDR1 SGHDN and CDR2 FVKESK. Trimming removed 0 bases at V and 3 bases at J, with 3 bases between. The length of the CDR3 is 14 residues. CDR3 sequence (DNA): TGTGCCAGCAGCCAAGAAAGTGGGGCCAACGTCCTGACTTTC. Translating it yields CASSQESGANVLTF.